The 31 T cell receptor beta chains presented below share a single source sample, sequenced in a study of cytomegalovirus exposure and HLA in healthy donors. Data came from immunoSEQ multiplex PCR; TCRdb stores just in-frame clones and leaves some out. This sample has around 300,000 clones, with around nine tenths found just once. Sequenced material: PBMCs. Every receptor here comes from a woman younger than 35 in good health and CMV-seronegative.

This clone is a singleton in its sample. The chain couples TRBV6-5 to TRBJ2-6; D is uncertain. Germline assignment: CDR1 MNHEY and CDR2 SVGAGI. This CDR3 has 14 residues. Between the trimmed V and J ends, which lost 2 bases and 2 bases, there was a span of 4 bases. CDR3 in amino acids: CASSYLPGANVLTF. The CDR3 nucleotides read TGTGCCAGCAGTTACCTCCCTGGGGCCAACGTCCTGACTTTC.

This clone was seen a few times. The gene calls are TRBV15 and TRBJ2-5; tentative D call: TRBD2 (6 bases). V was trimmed by 7 bases and J by 5 bases, leaving 14 bases between them. The CDR3 is 13 amino acids. Looked up from germline, CDR1 is LNHNV and CDR2 is YYDKDF (reference sequence). The CDR3 DNA reads TGTGCCACCACCGGGAGAAGTGGGGAGACCCAGTACTTC. Translating it yields CATTGRSGETQYF.

The rearrangement links TRBV5-4 to TRBJ2-5; 8 nucleotides match TRBD2. Unmatched junction bases numbered 10, after V lost 4 bases and J lost 8 bases. The CDR3 is made up of 14 amino acids. Germline loops: CDR1 SGHNT, CDR2 YYREEE (reference sequence). CDR3 amino acids: CASSPGTREVTQYF. The DNA for the CDR3 is TGTGCCAGCAGCCCCGGGACTAGGGAGGTCACCCAGTACTTC.

This rearrangement joins TRBV5-1 to TRBJ2-1; TRBD2 matches 10 bases. Germline V gene data show CDR1 as SGHRS and CDR2 as YFSETQ. V was pared by 0 bases and J by 6 bases, with 6 bases of the junction left unmatched. The CDR3 is made up of 16 amino acids. This CDR3 reads CASSLGSSGSSNEQFF. CDR3 coding DNA: TGCGCCAGCAGCTTGGGGTCTAGCGGGAGTAGCAATGAGCAGTTCTTC.

The chain is built from TRBV2 and TRBJ1-5, with TRBD1 matching over 7 bases. The V gene end was trimmed by 6 bases and the J gene end by 6 bases; junction bases not matched to a gene: 5. The germline CDR1 and CDR2 sequences are SNHLY and FYNNEI. The CDR3 extends over 13 amino acids. CDR3 DNA: TGTGCCAGCAGGCCTACAGGGGCTCAGCCCCAGCATTTT. Protein sequence: CASRPTGAQPQHF.

This chain uses TRBV5-4 with TRBJ2-6; 11 nucleotides line up with TRBD1. The CDR3 spans 17 residues. V lost 4 bases to trimming and J lost 2 bases; unmatched junction nucleotides: 5. Germline loops: CDR1 SGHNT, CDR2 YYREEE (reference sequence). CDR3 sequence: CASSPGQGAPGANVLTF. The CDR3 nucleotides are TGTGCCAGCAGCCCTGGACAGGGGGCGCCTGGGGCCAACGTCCTGACTTTC.

The chain combines TRBV13 with TRBJ2-1; TRBD2 matches at 14 bases. Germline V gene sequence: CDR1 PRHDT, CDR2 FYEKMQ (reference sequence). The CDR3 is 15 amino acids. J gave up 7 bases and V 5 bases, and 4 bases lay outside the gene matches. The CDR3 nucleotides are TGTGCCAGCAGCATTCGGACTAGCGGGAGGAATGAGCAGTTCTTC. Amino acid sequence: CASSIRTSGRNEQFF.

The rearrangement joins TRBV7-9 to TRBJ1-2, with 7 bases fitting TRBD1. CDR1 and CDR2 from the germline V gene are SEHNR and FQNEAQ (reference sequence). The CDR3 totals 14 residues. The trim removed 5 bases at V and 7 bases at J, leaving 10 bases unmatched. CDR3 loop: CASSPGQYFLGYTF. DNA of the CDR3: TGTGCCAGCAGCCCGGGACAGTACTTTCTTGGCTACACCTTC.

The rearrangement uses TRBV9 and TRBJ2-1; 11 nucleotides align to TRBD2. After removal of 2 bases from V and 6 bases from J, the junction contained 10 bases not matched to a gene. CDR1 and CDR2 (germline): SGDLS, YYNGEE. This CDR3 has 17 residues. The CDR3 here is CASSVGTSGIRVNEQFF. In DNA, the CDR3 is TGTGCCAGCAGCGTCGGGACTAGCGGCATTCGTGTCAATGAGCAGTTCTTC. Together with reference TRBV9 and TRBJ2-1, the CDR3 gives the full variable domain: DSGVTQTPKHLITATGQRVTLRCSPRSGDLSVYWYQQSLDQGLQFLIQYYNGEERAKGNILERFSAQQFPDLHSELNLSSLELGDSALYFCASSVGTSGIRVNEQFFGPGTRLTVL.

The gene calls are TRBV5-1 and TRBJ1-2; possibly TRBD1 for D (5 bases). This CDR3 is 13 amino acids long. V gave up 4 bases and J gave up 5 bases, with 12 bases separating them. CDR1 SGHRS and CDR2 YFSETQ come from the germline V gene. This CDR3 is CASSQDNIYGYTF. The CDR3 DNA reads TGCGCCAGCAGCCAGGACAACATTTATGGCTACACCTTC.

The V gene is TRBV19, the J gene TRBJ2-2; TRBD1 is a possible D gene (6 bases). Germline V gene sequence: CDR1 LNHDA, CDR2 SQIVND (reference sequence). V lost 3 bases to trimming and J lost 6 bases, with 14 bases between them. This CDR3 region has 15 residues. CDR3 sequence (DNA): TGTGCCAGTAGTATCCTACAGGGAAGGGCCGGGGAGCTGTTTTTT. Residues: CASSILQGRAGELFF.

This sequence joins TRBV9 and TRBJ1-2; 11 positions agree with TRBD1. V shed 5 bases, J shed 4 bases, and the junction held 7 bases outside the gene matches. The germline gives CDR1 SGDLS, CDR2 YYNGEE. The CDR3 is 15 residues long. CDR3 coding DNA: TGTGCCAGCAGTCCCCGGGACAGGGGGGTCTATGGCTACACCTTC. This translates into CASSPRDRGVYGYTF.

This clone was seen once. The rearrangement joins TRBV7-8 to TRBJ2-1, with D possibly being TRBD2 (6 bases). Germline assignment: CDR1 SGHVS and CDR2 FQNEAQ. This CDR3 spans 14 amino acids. V was shortened by 4 bases and J by 5 bases, with 12 bases between the two germline ends. The CDR3 loop is CASSYSGLHNEQFF. CDR3 in DNA: TGTGCCAGCAGCTACTCGGGACTCCACAATGAGCAGTTCTTC.

V and J are TRBV28 and TRBJ1-1; 8 positions match TRBD1. CDR1 MDHEN and CDR2 SYDVKM come from the germline V gene. The CDR3 extends over 13 amino acids. The ends lost 2 bases at V and 11 bases at J; junction bases unmatched: 7. As DNA, the CDR3 is TGTGCCAGCAGTTTAGGCAGGGGGCTTGAGGCTTTCTTT. It translates to CASSLGRGLEAFF. Full variable domain (rest looked up from reference TRBV28 and TRBJ1-1): DVKVTQSSRYLVKRTGEKVFLECVQDMDHENMFWYRQDPGLGLRLIYFSYDVKMKEKGDIPEGYSVSREKKERFSLILESASTNQTSMYLCASSLGRGLEAFFGQGTRLTVV.

The chain recombines TRBV5-6 with TRBJ2-5; 7 bases map to TRBD2. Looked up from germline, CDR1 is SGHDT and CDR2 is YYEEEE. CDR3 size: 14 residues. V shed 2 bases and J 5 bases; nucleotides not matched to a gene: 6. The CDR3 loop reads CASSFWGRVETQYF. The DNA for the CDR3 is TGTGCCAGCAGCTTCTGGGGGAGGGTGGAGACCCAGTACTTC.

The chain recombines TRBV27 with TRBJ1-5; no reliable D call. The germline V and J ends were trimmed by 2 bases and 1 base, with 9 bases remaining between them. Per the germline V gene, CDR1 is MNHEY and CDR2 is SMNVEV (reference sequence). This CDR3 is built from 15 residues. CDR3 sequence reads: CASSLIGNSNQPQHF. In DNA form, the CDR3 reads TGTGCCAGCAGTTTAATCGGGAACAGCAATCAGCCCCAGCATTTT.

The chain is built from TRBV27 and TRBJ1-6; D may be TRBD1 (6 bases). CDR1 and CDR2 from the germline V gene are MNHEY and SMNVEV (reference sequence). V was clipped by 1 base and J by 13 bases, with 32 bases between them. This CDR3 is 20 amino acids long. The CDR3 nucleotides read TGTGCCAGCAGTTTATACGGCTCCCAAGGGGGTACGAACTCGGTTTTCCCCCTCCACTTT. Its translation is CASSLYGSQGGTNSVFPLHF.

This sequence joins TRBV2 and TRBJ2-2; tentative D call: TRBD2 (6 bases). The CDR3 length is 15 residues. Germline assignment: CDR1 SNHLY and CDR2 FYNNEI. The V gene lost 5 bases and the J gene lost 4 bases, with 14 bases spanning the gap. CDR3 in amino acids: CASSRGERGTGELFF. For the CDR3, the DNA is TGTGCCAGCAGTCGCGGGGAAAGGGGCACCGGGGAGCTGTTTTTT. Variable domain in full (rest from reference TRBV2 and TRBJ2-2): EPEVTQTPSHQVTQMGQEVILRCVPISNHLYFYWYRQILGQKVEFLVSFYNNEISEKSEIFDDQFSVERPDGSNFTLKIRSTKLEDSAMYFCASSRGERGTGELFFGEGSRLTVL.

The rearrangement links TRBV21-1 to TRBJ1-2. TRBV21-1 is annotated as a pseudogene. This CDR3 is built from 16 residues. The DNA of the CDR3 is TGTGCCAGCGGTGAGAGACTAGCCGTTCATAACTATGGCTACACCTTC. Translated: CASGERLAVHNYGYTF.

The chain joins TRBV5-6 to TRBJ2-7; TRBD1 aligns across 9 bases. V lost 0 bases to trimming and J lost 2 bases; unmatched junction nucleotides: 0. The CDR3 is made up of 14 amino acids. Germline V lookup: CDR1 SGHDT, CDR2 YYEEEE. The CDR3 loop reads CASSLGDRAYEQYF. As DNA, the CDR3 is TGTGCCAGCAGCTTGGGGGACAGGGCCTACGAGCAGTACTTC.

V usage is TRBV19 and J usage is TRBJ1-5, with TRBD1 matching 8 bases. This CDR3 is built from 16 residues. With V trimmed by 4 bases and J by 2 bases, 7 bases remained unmatched. From germline, CDR1 is LNHDA and CDR2 SQIVND (reference sequence). The CDR3 nucleotides are TGTGCCAGTAGTACCCAGGGGGCGCCGGGCAATCAGCCCCAGCATTTT. It is translated as CASSTQGAPGNQPQHF. The full variable domain, its missing parts supplied by reference TRBV19 and TRBJ1-5, is DGGITQSPKYLFRKEGQNVTLSCEQNLNHDAMYWYRQDPGQGLRLIYYSQIVNDFQKGDIAEGYSVSREKKESFPLTVTSAQKNPTAFYLCASSTQGAPGNQPQHFGDGTRLSIL.

The rearrangement uses TRBV7-2 and TRBJ1-2; no clear D gene. Trimming shortened V by 5 bases and J by 3 bases, and 10 bases separated the two germline ends. The V gene's germline CDR1 is SGHTA and CDR2 FQGNSA. The CDR3 sequence is 13 residues long. CDR3 protein: CASSPWADYGYTF. DNA for the CDR3: TGTGCCAGCAGCCCTTGGGCAGACTATGGCTACACCTTC.

This chain uses TRBV4-1 with TRBJ2-6, with a possible D match to TRBD1 (5 bases). V was cut by 4 bases and J by 0 bases, with 7 bases left in between. The germline gives CDR1 MGHRA, CDR2 YSYEKL. CDR3 length: 15 residues. The CDR3 bases are TGCGCCAGCAGCCGACAGTCCTCTGGGGCCAACGTCCTGACTTTC. Its protein is CASSRQSSGANVLTF.

The CDR3 nucleotides are TGCGCCAGCAGCTTGGACAGGGTACGCTACAATGAGCAGTTCTTC. Its protein product is CASSLDRVRYNEQFF. The chain recombines TRBV5-1 with TRBJ2-1, with TRBD1 as a possible D gene (6 bases). CDR1 SGHRS and CDR2 YFSETQ come from the germline V gene. The CDR3 has 15 residues. V lost 0 bases and J 3 bases, leaving 10 bases between the germline ends.

The chain has TRBV15 and TRBJ1-5; 9 bases map to TRBD1. Germline V gene sequence: CDR1 LNHNV, CDR2 YYDKDF (reference sequence). The junction had 5 bases not matched to a gene; V was cut back by 5 bases and J by 3 bases. This CDR3 is 15 amino acids long. CDR3 sequence reads: CATSLGTGINQPQHF. CDR3 sequence (DNA): TGTGCCACCAGCCTAGGGACAGGGATCAATCAGCCCCAGCATTTT.

The chain joins TRBV28 to TRBJ1-2; 8 nucleotides line up with TRBD1. The junction had 11 bases not matched to a gene; V was cut back by 4 bases and J by 7 bases. CDR1 MDHEN and CDR2 SYDVKM come from the germline V gene. The CDR3 sequence is 15 residues long. This CDR3 reads CASSSHTGGLGGYTF. The CDR3 DNA sequence: TGTGCCAGCAGTTCCCATACAGGGGGACTTGGTGGCTACACCTTC.

The rearrangement links TRBV5-6 to TRBJ1-1, with D perhaps TRBD1 (6 bases). The CDR3 runs 14 residues. V lost 4 bases and J lost 1, with 11 bases in between. CDR1 SGHDT and CDR2 YYEEEE come from the germline V gene. The chain's CDR3 is CASSPRTANTEAFF. CDR3 sequence (DNA): TGTGCCAGCAGCCCTCGGACAGCGAACACTGAAGCTTTCTTT.

The chain couples TRBV5-6 to TRBJ2-7, with 10 nucleotides matching TRBD1. Germline V gene lookup returns CDR1 SGHDT and CDR2 YYEEEE. There are 15 residues in the CDR3. The J segment lost 7 bases and the V segment lost 6 bases, leaving 13 bases of the junction unmatched. DNA for the CDR3: TGTGCCAGCAACCCGACAGGGGGCGGTATTGGGGAGCAGTACTTC. Its protein product is CASNPTGGGIGEQYF.

The genes are TRBV5-1 and TRBJ1-2; no clear D gene. CDR1 and CDR2 (germline): SGHRS, YFSETQ. This CDR3 has 14 amino acids. V dropped 4 bases and J dropped 4 bases, with 14 bases sitting between them. Here the CDR3 reads CASSVGEGPYGYTF. As DNA, the CDR3 is TGCGCCAGCAGCGTGGGAGAGGGCCCCTATGGCTACACCTTC. The whole variable domain, remainder taken from reference TRBV5-1 and TRBJ1-2, is KAGVTQTPRYLIKTRGQQVTLSCSPISGHRSVSWYQQTPGQGLQFLFEYFSETQRNKGNFPGRFSGRQFSNSRSEMNVSTLELGDSALYLCASSVGEGPYGYTFGSGTRLTVV.

The chain is built from TRBV5-1 and TRBJ1-2; TRBD1 aligns across 9 bases. CDR1 and CDR2 (germline): SGHRS, YFSETQ. This CDR3 spans 14 amino acids. The ends lost 3 bases at V and 4 bases at J; junction bases unmatched: 4. Here the CDR3 DNA reads TGCGCCAGCAGCTCCGGGACAGGGACCTATGGCTACACCTTC. This encodes CASSSGTGTYGYTF.

The table lists this clone with a few counts. V and J are TRBV4-1 and TRBJ1-6; D possibly corresponds to TRBD1 (5 bases). Germline V gives CDR1 MGHRA, CDR2 YSYEKL. There are 15 residues in the CDR3. V shed 0 bases and J shed 9 bases, with 12 bases lying between them. In DNA form, the CDR3 reads TGCGCCAGCAGCCAAGAGGGAAGGGGAAGTTCACCCCTCCACTTT. This encodes CASSQEGRGSSPLHF.